This T cell receptor beta chain was sequenced for a study of T cell responses to AZD1222 COVID-19 vaccine. Study findings and constraints: Donors were mostly white British, more females; clonal diversity possibly underestimated.

About this clone itself: The antigen remains unidentified.

V dropped 3 bases and J dropped 6 bases, with 8 bases sitting between them. This CDR3 spans 12 amino acids. Germline CDR1 and CDR2: MNHNS and SASEGT. Sequenced by immunoSEQ multiplex PCR; TCRdb stores in-frame clones only, minus some. The data hold about 120,000 clones, with around 83% observed a single time. Here the sequenced sample was peripheral blood, taken 28 days after the second AZD1222 dose. The chain is built from TRBV6-1 and TRBJ1-1, with D possibly TRBD1 on 5 matching bases. The source is an adult who received the AZD1222 COVID-19 vaccine. The CDR3 sequence is CASSDRGAEAFF. As DNA, the CDR3 is TGTGCCAGCAGTGACAGAGGGGCTGAAGCTTTCTTT.